The 15 T cell receptor beta chains given below trace back to one sample, sequenced in a study of T cell responses to AZD1222 COVID-19 vaccine (dated by TCRdb to 2020 to 2022). In light of the paper, this sample's time point label describes: baseline before first vaccination. Libraries were built with the immunoSEQ multiplex PCR assay. TCRdb carries this immuneACCESS record with in-frame sequences only. Its versions omit some clonotypes, under half of them owing to an unresolved V gene in the studies checked, with the rest unexplained. The sample table contains roughly 150,000 clones; only one count was recorded for roughly 89% of them. The top ten hold 1.6% of the sample. Here the sequenced sample was peripheral blood, taken on day 0 of AZD1222 vaccination. These receptors were taken from an adult in good health.

V gene TRBV10-3 combines with J gene TRBJ2-7; 11 nucleotides agree with TRBD2. The CDR3 contains 15 residues. V shed 5 bases, J shed 1 base, and the junction held 4 bases outside the gene matches. CDR1 and CDR2 from the germline V gene are ENHRY and SYGVKD. CDR3 region: CAISPGLAASYEQYF. CDR3 nucleotides: TGTGCCATCAGTCCGGGACTAGCGGCTTCCTACGAGCAGTACTTC.

The rearrangement uses TRBV11-2 and TRBJ1-5; TRBD1 might be the D (5 bases). Trimming pared 5 bases from V and 6 bases from J, leaving 14 bases between. This CDR3 is 14 amino acids long. Germline V gives CDR1 SGHAT, CDR2 FQNNGV. The CDR3 sequence: CASSPIGVGQPQHF. CDR3 nucleotide sequence: TGTGCCAGCAGCCCCATAGGGGTTGGTCAGCCCCAGCATTTT. The variable domain in full, with the rest retrieved from reference TRBV11-2 and TRBJ1-5, is EAGVAQSPRYKIIEKRQSVAFWCNPISGHATLYWYQQILGQGPKLLIQFQNNGVVDDSQLPKDRFSAERLKGVDSTLKIQPAKLEDSAVYLCASSPIGVGQPQHFGDGTRLSIL.

The rearrangement uses TRBV6-1 and TRBJ1-3; a weak D match, TRBD1 (6 bases). CDR1 is MNHNS and CDR2 is SASEGT in the germline V gene. The CDR3 totals 16 residues. V was trimmed by 4 bases and J by 0 bases, leaving 13 bases between them. CDR3 sequence reads: CASSADRPSSGNTIYF. Written as DNA, the CDR3 is TGTGCCAGCAGTGCAGACAGGCCGAGCTCTGGAAACACCATATATTTT.

This chain links TRBV11-1 with TRBJ2-3, with D perhaps TRBD2 (6 bases). Germline CDR1 SGHAT, CDR2 FQDESV (reference sequence). V lost 1 base, J lost 4 bases, and 12 bases lay in between. The CDR3 loop spans 15 amino acids. The CDR3 DNA is TGTGCCAGCAGCTTAGTAGGGAGGACTCCAGATACGCAGTATTTT. Translating gives CASSLVGRTPDTQYF.

The chain couples TRBV2 to TRBJ2-4, with D tentatively TRBD2 (6 bases). The germline gives CDR1 SNHLY, CDR2 FYNNEI. V lost 2 bases and J lost 6, with 14 bases in between. The CDR3 is 15 amino acids. CDR3 sequence: CASSERQAGRNIQYF. The CDR3 region has the DNA TGTGCCAGCAGTGAACGACAAGCGGGCAGAAACATTCAGTACTTC.

V gene TRBV12-3 or TRBV12-4 combines with J gene TRBJ2-1; a weak D match, TRBD2 (6 bases). CDR3 size: 13 residues. The V end was cut by 6 bases, the J end by 9 bases, with 15 bases between. The CDR3 DNA sequence: TGTGCCAGCAGCTTTAGCCTAGCGTCTGAGCAGTTCTTC. Translated: CASSFSLASEQFF.

The rearrangement links TRBV7-6 to TRBJ1-4; D is perhaps TRBD1 (6 bases). Germline lookup yields CDR1 SGHVS and CDR2 FNYEAQ. This CDR3 has 13 amino acids. V gave up 2 bases and J gave up 7 bases, with 8 bases separating them. This chain's CDR3 is CASSLTRGEKLFF. In nucleotides, the CDR3 is TGTGCCAGCAGCTTAACCAGGGGTGAAAAACTGTTTTTT.

The chain carries TRBV25-1 and TRBJ1-1; D may be TRBD1 (5 bases). This CDR3 has 13 amino acids. Germline V gene sequence: CDR1 MGHDK, CDR2 SYGVNS. Trimming stripped 6 bases from V and 5 bases from J, with 13 bases between. The CDR3 region is CASRLQGWTEAFF. CDR3 DNA: TGTGCCAGCAGGCTCCAGGGATGGACTGAAGCTTTCTTT. The variable domain in full, completed from reference TRBV25-1 and TRBJ1-1, reads EADIYQTPRYLVIGTGKKITLECSQTMGHDKMYWYQQDPGMELHLIHYSYGVNSTEKGDLSSESTVSRIRTEHFPLTLESARPSHTSQYLCASRLQGWTEAFFGQGTRLTVV.

The rearrangement uses TRBV30 and TRBJ2-2; 7 nucleotides line up with TRBD2. V shed 0 bases and J 6 bases; nucleotides not matched to a gene: 1. The CDR3 has 13 amino acids. The germline V gene encodes CDR1 GTSNPN and CDR2 SVGIG (reference sequence). The CDR3 DNA reads as TGTGCCTGGAGTGTCGGGGGGTCCGGGGAGCTGTTTTTT. The encoded protein is CAWSVGGSGELFF.

This chain joins TRBV30 and TRBJ2-5, with no clear D. Germline V gives CDR1 GTSNPN, CDR2 SVGIG (reference sequence). Trimming pared 3 bases from V and 1 base from J, leaving 9 bases between. The CDR3 sequence is 13 residues long. The CDR3 DNA reads TGTGCCTGGAGCAAGGGTACCCAAGAGACCCAGTACTTC. Translation: CAWSKGTQETQYF.

V gene TRBV7-9 combines with J gene TRBJ1-2; D is undetermined. V lost 1 base, J lost 6 bases, and 9 bases lay in between. In germline, CDR1 is SEHNR, CDR2 FQNEAQ (reference sequence). The CDR3 covers 13 residues. The CDR3 region is CASSLGDWHGYTF. The CDR3 region has the DNA TGTGCCAGCAGCTTAGGCGACTGGCATGGCTACACCTTC.

This chain links TRBV7-9 with TRBJ1-2, with D perhaps TRBD1 (6 bases). CDR3 size: 13 residues. The V gene lost 3 bases and the J gene lost 13 bases, with 18 bases spanning the gap. Germline CDR1 is SEHNR and CDR2 is FQNEAQ (reference sequence). This CDR3 is CASSFGDISSGTF. The CDR3 bases are TGTGCCAGCAGCTTTGGGGACATCTCCTCGGGCACCTTC.

As regards this clone: At one boundary the junction diverges from the germline segment, which might be a read error. This rearrangement joins TRBV7-7 to TRBJ2-2; 8 nucleotides agree with TRBD2. Germline V gene lookup returns CDR1 SSHAT and CDR2 FNYEAQ (reference sequence). This CDR3 region has 16 residues. CDR3 bases: TGTGCTAGCAGCTTATCGCCCGGGAGGGCCACCGGGGAGCTGTTTTTT. It codes for CASSLSPGRATGELFF.

V usage is TRBV19 and J usage is TRBJ2-1, with 9 bases aligning to TRBD2. With V trimmed by 6 bases and J by 8 bases, 11 bases remained unmatched. Germline V gene lookup returns CDR1 LNHDA and CDR2 SQIVND (reference sequence). The length of the CDR3 is 15 residues. DNA for the CDR3: TGTGCCAGTAGCAACCCGGGACTAGCAGTCTATGAGCAGTTCTTC. This sequence encodes CASSNPGLAVYEQFF.

This chain connects TRBV4-3 to TRBJ1-2, with TRBD1 as a possible D gene (6 bases). The CDR3 sequence is 12 residues long. Deletions cut 5 bases from V and 2 bases from J, with 6 bases between. Germline-derived CDR1 and CDR2 are LGHNA and YSLEER. CDR3 DNA sequence: TGCGCCAGCAGCGACAGGAACTATGGCTACACCTTC. Its translation is CASSDRNYGYTF.